Detailed here is one T cell receptor beta chain. The antigen it binds to is not known. No clone much larger than this one lies a single base away; base qualities are absent. The data derive from a study of blood T cell repertoires in COVID-19 (dated by TCRdb to 2018 to 2020). The study in broad terms: Samples covering the acute and convalescent phases of COVID-19 were provided by collaborators in the United States, Italy and Spain. The prospective study material was composed of cDNA or gDNA derived from T cells, B-cell-depleted T cells, or PBMCs. Subjects who had been exposed to COVID-19, were actively infected with it, or had recovered from it provided the deeply sampled blood TCRbeta repertoires that made up the dataset. A freely available public database, intended as a resource for researchers studying the immune response to SARS-CoV-2, is where the repertoires were released. The samples were drawn from the first 160 participants of the ongoing ImmuneRACE study and from over 950 subjects provided by 6 global collaborators. Nearly every sample came with metadata listing a de-identified subject ID, COVID-19 status, age in years and sex. Where available, HLA class I and class II types were obtained from metadata supplied by the sample provider rather than from assay-based typing.

The immunoSEQ Assay, a bias-controlled multiplex PCR, was used to amplify TCRbeta CDR3 regions from genomic DNA. The original pipeline was this. Nucleated cell counts per sample were estimated from amplification of reference gene primers within the assay. To quantify the absolute abundance of each unique TCRbeta CDR3 rearrangement, sequence reads were collapsed and filtered. For each sample, productive Simpson clonality was calculated by taking the square root of Simpson's diversity index across productive rearrangements. What TCRdb holds here is the immuneACCESS table cut down to in-frame rearrangements. Part of the clones is not present; checked against another copy, under half of the missing clones reflect an unresolved V gene, and the others are unexplained. V and J calls plus clone size are reproduced from that table; the DNA served to infer D and trimming. The sample includes roughly 62,000 clones, with 70% to 85% observed a single time. The ten largest account for about a fifth of the sample.

The CDR3 sequence holds 13 residues, the cysteine and phenylalanine included. The entry retains the CDR3 DNA only, 39 bases that are in frame from base 1. CDR1 and CDR2 (LNHDA, SQIVND) derive from the germline V gene (reference sequence). V is clipped by 6 bases and J by 0 bases, and the sequence between their germline boundaries is 8 bases long. Collaborating institutions collected whole blood in K2EDTA tubes following their own protocols. For TCRbeta analysis, collaborator samples were shipped as frozen whole blood, as isolated PBMCs, or as DNA extracted from either sample type. Summary of the overall study and its limitations: The amount of clinical and demographic metadata varied by source and participant and was provided uncurated.

Source material: peripheral blood. The receptor chain draws on TRBV19 and TRBJ1-1; the D gene assignment is ambiguous. The sequence was obtained from a woman of 80 years or more with active or convalescent COVID-19. This receptor carries the CDR3 CASSGSMNTEAFF. The DNA sequence reads TGTGCCAGTAGCGGGAGCATGAACACTGAAGCTTTCTTT.